This paragraph reports one TCR beta chain. In the authors' methods: For nucleated cells, counts were estimated from reference gene primer amplification. Assay: immunoSEQ multiplex PCR; the TCRdb copy retains only in-frame clones and omits some. For V, J and clone size, that table is used; D and trimming come from the DNA. The sample shows 90,000 or so clones, over 75% of them seen only once. This CDR3 has 14 amino acids. This entry comes from a study of blood T cell repertoires in COVID-19. Study-wide context: Whether acute or convalescent, the COVID-19 samples came from the United States, Italy and Spain. PBMCs, B-cell-depleted T cells, or T cells were the source of the cDNA or gDNA that made up the material.

This receptor was obtained from an elderly man with acute or convalescent COVID-19. The chain joins TRBV21-1 to TRBJ2-3; the table's TRBD2 call for D was not verified on the DNA. TRBV21-1 is marked as a pseudogene. Source material: peripheral blood. The CDR3 coding sequence is TGTGCCAGCCTCCGAGCGGGATCCACAGATACGCAGTATTTT. It specifies CASLRAGSTDTQYF.